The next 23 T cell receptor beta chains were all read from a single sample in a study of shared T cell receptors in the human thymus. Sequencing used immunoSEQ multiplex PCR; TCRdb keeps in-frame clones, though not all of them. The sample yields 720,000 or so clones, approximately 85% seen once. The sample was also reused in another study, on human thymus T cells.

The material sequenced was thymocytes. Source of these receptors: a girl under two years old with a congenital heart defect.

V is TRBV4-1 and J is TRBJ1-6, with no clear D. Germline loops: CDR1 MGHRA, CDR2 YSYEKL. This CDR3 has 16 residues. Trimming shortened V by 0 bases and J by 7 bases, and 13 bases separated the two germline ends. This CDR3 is CASSQERRAGNSPLHF. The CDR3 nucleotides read TGCGCCAGCAGCCAAGAACGACGAGCGGGAAATTCACCCCTCCACTTT.

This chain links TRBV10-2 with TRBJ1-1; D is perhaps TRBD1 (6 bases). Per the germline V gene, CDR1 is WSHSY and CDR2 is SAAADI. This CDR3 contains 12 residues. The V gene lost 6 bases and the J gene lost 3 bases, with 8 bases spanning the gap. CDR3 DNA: TGCGCCAGCAGGCACAGGGACACTGAAGCTTTCTTT. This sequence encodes CASRHRDTEAFF.

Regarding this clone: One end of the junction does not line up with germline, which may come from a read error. CDR3 bases: TGTGCCAGTAGTATATTTGCTACGAATTCACCCTTCCACTTT. Its translation is CASSIFATNSPFHF. The V and J genes are TRBV19 and TRBJ1-6, with D uncertain. The germline CDR1 and CDR2 sequences are LNHDA and SQIVND (reference sequence). The CDR3 spans 14 residues. The variable domain in full, completed from reference TRBV19 and TRBJ1-6, reads DGGITQSPKYLFRKEGQNVTLSCEQNLNHDAMYWYRQDPGQGLRLIYYSQIVNDFQKGDIAEGYSVSREKKESFPLTVTSAQKNPTAFYLCASSIFATNSPFHFGNGTRLTVT.

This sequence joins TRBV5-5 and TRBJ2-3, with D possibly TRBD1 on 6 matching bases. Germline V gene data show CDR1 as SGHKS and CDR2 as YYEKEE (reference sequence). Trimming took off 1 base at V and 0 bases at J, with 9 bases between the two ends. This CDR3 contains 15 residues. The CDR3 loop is CASSLRTASTDTQYF. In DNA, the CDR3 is TGTGCCAGCAGCTTGAGGACAGCTAGCACAGATACGCAGTATTTT.

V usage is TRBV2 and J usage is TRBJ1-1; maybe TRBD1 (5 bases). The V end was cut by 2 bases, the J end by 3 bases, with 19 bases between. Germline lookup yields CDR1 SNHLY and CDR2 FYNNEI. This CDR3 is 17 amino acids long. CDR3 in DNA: TGTGCCAGCAGTGAATGGGGCAGGGAAGCTGGAGACACTGAAGCTTTCTTT. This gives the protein CASSEWGREAGDTEAFF.

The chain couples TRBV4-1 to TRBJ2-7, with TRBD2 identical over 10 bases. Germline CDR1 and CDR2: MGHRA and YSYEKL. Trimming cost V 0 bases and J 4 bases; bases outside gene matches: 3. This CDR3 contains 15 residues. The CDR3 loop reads CASSQETAGGYEQYF. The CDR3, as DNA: TGCGCCAGCAGCCAAGAAACAGCGGGGGGGTACGAGCAGTACTTC.

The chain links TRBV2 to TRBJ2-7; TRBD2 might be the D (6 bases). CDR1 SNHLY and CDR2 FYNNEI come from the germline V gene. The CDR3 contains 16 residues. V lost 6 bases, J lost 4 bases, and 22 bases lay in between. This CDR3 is CASRDPAGRPNYEQYF. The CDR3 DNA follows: TGTGCCAGCAGGGACCCCGCGGGACGCCCTAATTACGAGCAGTACTTC.

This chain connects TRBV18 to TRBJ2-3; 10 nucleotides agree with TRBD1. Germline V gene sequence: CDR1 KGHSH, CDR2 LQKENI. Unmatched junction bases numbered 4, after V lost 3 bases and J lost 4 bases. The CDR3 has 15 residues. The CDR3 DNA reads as TGTGCCAGCTCACCGGGACAGGGGATCCCAGATACGCAGTATTTT. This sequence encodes CASSPGQGIPDTQYF.

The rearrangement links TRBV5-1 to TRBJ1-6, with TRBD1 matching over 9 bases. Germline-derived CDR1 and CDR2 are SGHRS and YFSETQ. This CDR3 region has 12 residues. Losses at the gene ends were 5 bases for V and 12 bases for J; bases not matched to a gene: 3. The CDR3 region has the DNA TGCGCCAGCAGGGACAGGGGTGGACCCCTCCACTTT. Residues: CASRDRGGPLHF.

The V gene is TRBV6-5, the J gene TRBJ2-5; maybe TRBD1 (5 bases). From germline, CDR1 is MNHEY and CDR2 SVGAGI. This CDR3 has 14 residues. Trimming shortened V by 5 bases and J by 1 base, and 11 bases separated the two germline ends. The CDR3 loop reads CASSLDRFQETQYF. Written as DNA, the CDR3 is TGTGCCAGCAGTCTCGACAGATTCCAAGAGACCCAGTACTTC.

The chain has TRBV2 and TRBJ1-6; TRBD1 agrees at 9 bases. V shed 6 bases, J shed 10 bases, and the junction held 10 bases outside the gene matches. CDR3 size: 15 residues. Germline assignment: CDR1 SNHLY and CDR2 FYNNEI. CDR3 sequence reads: CASREDRGLSSPLHF. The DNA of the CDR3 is TGTGCCAGCAGGGAGGACAGGGGTTTGTCGTCACCCCTCCACTTT. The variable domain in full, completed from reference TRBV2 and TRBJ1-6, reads EPEVTQTPSHQVTQMGQEVILRCVPISNHLYFYWYRQILGQKVEFLVSFYNNEISEKSEIFDDQFSVERPDGSNFTLKIRSTKLEDSAMYFCASREDRGLSSPLHFGNGTRLTVT.

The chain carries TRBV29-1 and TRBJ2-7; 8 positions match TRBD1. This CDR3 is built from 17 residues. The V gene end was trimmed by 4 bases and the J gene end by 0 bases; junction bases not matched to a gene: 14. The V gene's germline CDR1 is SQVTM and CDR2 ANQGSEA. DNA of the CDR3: TGCAGCGTTGCCCCGACAGGGGCCACCCGAGGCTCCTACGAGCAGTACTTC. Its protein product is CSVAPTGATRGSYEQYF.

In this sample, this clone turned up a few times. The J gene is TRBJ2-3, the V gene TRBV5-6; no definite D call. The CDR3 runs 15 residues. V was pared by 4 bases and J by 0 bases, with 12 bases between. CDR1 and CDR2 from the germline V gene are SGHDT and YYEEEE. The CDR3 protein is CASSPSRRSTDTQYF. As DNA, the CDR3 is TGTGCCAGCAGCCCTTCGCGGCGAAGCACAGATACGCAGTATTTT.

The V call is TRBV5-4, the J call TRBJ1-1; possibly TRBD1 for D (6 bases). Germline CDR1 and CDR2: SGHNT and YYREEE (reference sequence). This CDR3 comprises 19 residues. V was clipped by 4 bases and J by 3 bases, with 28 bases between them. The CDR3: CASSQQQGPPLYADTEAFF. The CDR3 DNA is TGTGCCAGCAGCCAACAACAGGGACCCCCACTGTATGCGGACACTGAAGCTTTCTTT.

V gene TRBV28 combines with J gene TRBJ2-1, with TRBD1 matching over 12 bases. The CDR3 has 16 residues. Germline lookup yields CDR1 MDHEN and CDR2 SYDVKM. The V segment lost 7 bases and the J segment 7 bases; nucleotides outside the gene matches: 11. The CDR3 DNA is TGTGCCAGCACCTGGGAGGGACAGGGGGCGGGGAATGAGCAGTTCTTC. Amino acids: CASTWEGQGAGNEQFF.

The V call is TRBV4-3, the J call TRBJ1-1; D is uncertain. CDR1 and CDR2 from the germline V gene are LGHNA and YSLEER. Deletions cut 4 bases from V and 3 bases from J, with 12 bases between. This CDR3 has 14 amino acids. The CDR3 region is CASSLIPEDTEAFF. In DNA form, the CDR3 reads TGCGCCAGCAGCCTGATACCGGAGGACACTGAAGCTTTCTTT.

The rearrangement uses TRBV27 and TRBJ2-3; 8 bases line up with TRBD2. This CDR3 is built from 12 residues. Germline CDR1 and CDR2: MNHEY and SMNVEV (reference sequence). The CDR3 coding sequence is TGTGTTGCGGGGGGCCGCGCAGATACGCAGTATTTT. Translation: CVAGGRADTQYF.

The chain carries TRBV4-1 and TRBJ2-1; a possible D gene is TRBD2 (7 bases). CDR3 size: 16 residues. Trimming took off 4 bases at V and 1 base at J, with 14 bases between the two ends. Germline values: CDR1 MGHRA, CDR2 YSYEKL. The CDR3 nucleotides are TGCGCCAGCAGCCGACCCGGGGGGCAGTCCTACAATGAGCAGTTCTTC. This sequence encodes CASSRPGGQSYNEQFF.

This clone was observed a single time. CDR3 sequence reads: CSVRHSYGYTF. As DNA, the CDR3 is TGCAGCGTTAGGCACAGTTATGGCTACACCTTC. The chain has TRBV29-1 and TRBJ1-2; D gene uncertain. V lost 5 bases to trimming and J lost 5 bases, with 9 bases between them. The CDR3 is made up of 11 amino acids. The germline V gene encodes CDR1 SQVTM and CDR2 ANQGSEA.

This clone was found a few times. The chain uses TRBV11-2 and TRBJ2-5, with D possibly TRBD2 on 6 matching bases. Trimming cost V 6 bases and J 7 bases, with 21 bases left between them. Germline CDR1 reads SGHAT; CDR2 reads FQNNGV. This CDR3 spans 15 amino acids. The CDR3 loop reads CASRGSEGRKGTQYF. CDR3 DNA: TGTGCCAGCAGGGGGTCGGAGGGGCGCAAGGGGACCCAGTACTTC.

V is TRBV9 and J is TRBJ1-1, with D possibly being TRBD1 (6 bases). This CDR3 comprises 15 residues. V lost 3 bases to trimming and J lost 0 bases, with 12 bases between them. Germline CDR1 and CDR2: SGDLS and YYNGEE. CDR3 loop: CASSEGGGLNTEAFF. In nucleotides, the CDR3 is TGTGCCAGCAGCGAGGGGGGGGGTCTGAACACTGAAGCTTTCTTT. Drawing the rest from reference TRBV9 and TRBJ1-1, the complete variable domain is DSGVTQTPKHLITATGQRVTLRCSPRSGDLSVYWYQQSLDQGLQFLIQYYNGEERAKGNILERFSAQQFPDLHSELNLSSLELGDSALYFCASSEGGGLNTEAFFGQGTRLTVV.

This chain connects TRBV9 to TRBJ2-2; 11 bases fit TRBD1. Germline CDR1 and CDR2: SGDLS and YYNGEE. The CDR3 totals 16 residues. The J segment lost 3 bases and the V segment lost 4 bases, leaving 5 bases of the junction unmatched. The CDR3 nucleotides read TGTGCCAGCAGCCACGGACAGGGGGCGGACACCGGGGAGCTGTTTTTT. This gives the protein CASSHGQGADTGELFF. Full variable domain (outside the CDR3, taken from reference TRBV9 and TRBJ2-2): DSGVTQTPKHLITATGQRVTLRCSPRSGDLSVYWYQQSLDQGLQFLIQYYNGEERAKGNILERFSAQQFPDLHSELNLSSLELGDSALYFCASSHGQGADTGELFFGEGSRLTVL.

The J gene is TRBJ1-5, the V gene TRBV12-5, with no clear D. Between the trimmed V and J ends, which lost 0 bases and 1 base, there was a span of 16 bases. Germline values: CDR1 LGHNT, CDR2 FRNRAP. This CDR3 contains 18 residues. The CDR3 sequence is CASGLVLSEGDSNQPQHF. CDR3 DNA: TGTGCTAGTGGTTTGGTCCTATCCGAGGGAGACAGCAATCAGCCCCAGCATTTT. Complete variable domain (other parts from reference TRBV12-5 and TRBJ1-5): DARVTQTPRHKVTEMGQEVTMRCQPILGHNTVFWYRQTMMQGLELLAYFRNRAPLDDSGMPKDRFSAEMPDATLATLKIQPSEPRDSAVYFCASGLVLSEGDSNQPQHFGDGTRLSIL.